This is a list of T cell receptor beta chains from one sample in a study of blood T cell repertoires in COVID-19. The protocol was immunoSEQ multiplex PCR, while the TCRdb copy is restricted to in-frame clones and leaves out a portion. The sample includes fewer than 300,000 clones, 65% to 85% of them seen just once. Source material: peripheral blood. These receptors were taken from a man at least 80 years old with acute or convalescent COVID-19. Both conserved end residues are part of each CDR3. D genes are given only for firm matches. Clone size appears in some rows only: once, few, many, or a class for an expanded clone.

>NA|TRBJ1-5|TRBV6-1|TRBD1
CASSAPGQGGMWPQHF
TGTGCCAGCAGTGCGCCCGGACAGGGAGGGATGTGGCCCCAGCATTTT
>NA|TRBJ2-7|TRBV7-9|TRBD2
CASSPGGYEQYF
TGTGCCAGCAGCCCGGGGGGCTACGAGCAGTACTTC
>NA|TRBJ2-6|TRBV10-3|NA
CAISGRQAAPGANVLTF
TGTGCCATCAGTGGTCGACAGGCTGCGCCTGGGGCCAACGTCCTGACTTTC
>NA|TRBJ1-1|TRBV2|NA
CASSEGASTEAFF
TGTGCCAGCAGTGAGGGGGCTAGCACTGAAGCTTTCTTT
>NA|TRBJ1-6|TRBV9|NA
CASSVQGGNSPLHF
TGTGCCAGCAGCGTCCAGGGAGGAAATTCACCCCTCCACTTT
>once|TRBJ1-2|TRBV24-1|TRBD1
CATSRDRVNGYTF
TGTGCCACCTCCCGGGACAGGGTCAATGGCTACACCTTC
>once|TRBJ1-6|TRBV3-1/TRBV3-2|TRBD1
CASSQSGTGGFSPLHF
TGTGCCAGCAGCCAATCCGGGACAGGGGGGTTCTCACCCCTCCACTTT
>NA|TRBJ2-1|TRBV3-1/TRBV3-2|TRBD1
CASSPGTGAYNEQFF
TGTGCCAGCAGCCCCGGGACAGGGGCATACAATGAGCAGTTCTTC
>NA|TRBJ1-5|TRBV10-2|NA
CASARGDKSQHF
TGCGCCAGCGCCAGGGGCGATAAGTCCCAGCATTTT
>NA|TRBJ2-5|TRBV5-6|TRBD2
CASSLALAGASETQYF
TGTGCCAGCAGCTTGGCACTAGCGGGAGCTAGTGAGACCCAGTACTTC
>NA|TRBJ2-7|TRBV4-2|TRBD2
CASSPLAGGPYEQYF
TGTGCCAGCAGCCCCCTAGCGGGAGGCCCCTACGAGCAGTACTTC
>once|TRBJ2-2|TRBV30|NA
CAWSTLGRTGELFF
TGTGCCTGGAGTACCCTAGGCCGCACCGGGGAGCTGTTTTTT
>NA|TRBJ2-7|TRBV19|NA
CASSNRDKTYEQYF
TGTGCCAGTAGTAACCGGGACAAAACCTACGAGCAGTACTTC
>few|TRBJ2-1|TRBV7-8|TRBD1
CASSLATGTAYNEQFF
TGTGCCAGCAGCTTGGCAACCGGGACAGCCTACAATGAGCAGTTCTTC
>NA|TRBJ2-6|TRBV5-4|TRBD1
CASSRDRGYGANVLTF
TGTGCCAGCAGCAGGGACAGGGGGTATGGGGCCAACGTCCTGACTTTC
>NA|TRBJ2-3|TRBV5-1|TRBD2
CASSNTGLDSDTQYF
TGCGCCAGCAGCAACACGGGACTAGATTCAGATACGCAGTATTTT
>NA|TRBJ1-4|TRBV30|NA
CAWSHGLLEKLFF
TGTGCCTGGAGCCACGGACTCTTAGAAAAACTGTTTTTT
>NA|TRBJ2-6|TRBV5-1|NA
CASRSSGANVLTF
TGCGCCAGCAGGAGTTCAGGGGCCAACGTCCTGACTTTC
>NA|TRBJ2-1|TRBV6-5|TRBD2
CASSYSTSNYNEQFF
TGTGCCAGCAGTTACTCGACTAGCAACTACAATGAGCAGTTCTTC
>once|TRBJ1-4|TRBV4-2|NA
CASSRGLSGTQNEKLFF
TGTGCCAGCAGCCGGGGGCTGTCCGGGACACAGAATGAAAAACTGTTTTTT
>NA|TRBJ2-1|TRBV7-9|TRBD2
CASSRTSGSFF
TGTGCCAGCAGCCGGACTAGCGGGAGTTTCTTC
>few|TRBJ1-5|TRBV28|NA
CASSLRQINQPQHF
TGTGCCAGCAGTTTACGTCAGATCAATCAGCCCCAGCATTTT
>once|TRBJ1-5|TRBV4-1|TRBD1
CASSQSLTGGNQPQHF
TGCGCCAGCAGCCAAAGTCTGACAGGGGGCAATCAGCCCCAGCATTTT
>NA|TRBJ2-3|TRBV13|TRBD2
CASSLHGAGAQYF
TGTGCCAGCAGCTTACATGGCGCGGGAGCGCAGTATTTT
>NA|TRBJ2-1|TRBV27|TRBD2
CASIPLGLARYNEQFF
TGTGCCAGCATTCCCCTGGGACTAGCGAGATACAATGAGCAGTTCTTC
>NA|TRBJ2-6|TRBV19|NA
CASSVVGDSGANVLTF
TGTGCCAGTAGTGTCGTCGGGGACTCTGGGGCCAACGTCCTGACTTTC
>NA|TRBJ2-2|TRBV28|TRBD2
CASSLRPGASGRGGELFF
TGTGCCAGCAGCCTAAGACCCGGGGCTAGCGGGAGAGGCGGGGAGCTGTTTTTT
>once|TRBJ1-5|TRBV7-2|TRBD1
CASSPGTGSITYNQPQHF
TGTGCCAGCAGCCCAGGGACAGGGAGTATCACCTACAATCAGCCCCAGCATTTT
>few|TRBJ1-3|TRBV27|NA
CASSEGIGNTIYF
TGTGCCAGCAGTGAGGGAATAGGAAACACCATATATTTT
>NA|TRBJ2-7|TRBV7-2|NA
CASSPGLGGEQYF
TGTGCCAGCAGCCCAGGGCTCGGGGGCGAGCAGTACTTC
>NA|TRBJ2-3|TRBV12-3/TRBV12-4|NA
CASSFSDTQYF
TGTGCCAGCAGTTTCTCAGATACGCAGTATTTT
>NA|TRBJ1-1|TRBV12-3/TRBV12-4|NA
CASRRGGEAFF
TGTGCTAGCCGCAGGGGCGGTGAAGCTTTCTTT
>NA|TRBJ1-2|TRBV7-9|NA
CASGRIEGTF
TGTGCCAGCGGTAGGATTGAGGGCACCTTC
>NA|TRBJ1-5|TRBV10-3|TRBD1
CASSGTDNQPQHF
TGTGCCAGCTCCGGGACAGACAATCAGCCCCAGCATTTT
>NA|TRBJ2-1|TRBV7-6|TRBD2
CASSSGPPSGLYNEQFF
TGTGCCAGCAGCTCAGGCCCGCCTAGCGGGCTATACAATGAGCAGTTCTTC
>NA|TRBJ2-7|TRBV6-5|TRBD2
CASSSGTSGRNEQYF
TGTGCCAGCAGTTCTGGGACTAGCGGGAGAAACGAGCAGTACTTC
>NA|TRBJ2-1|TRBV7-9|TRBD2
CASSRYIRGGRDEQFF
TGTGCCAGCAGCCGGTATATACGCGGGGGGCGGGATGAGCAGTTCTTC
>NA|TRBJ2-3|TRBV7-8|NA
CASSIRLRGGPDTQYF
TGTGCCAGCAGCATTCGACTCCGAGGCGGGCCAGATACGCAGTATTTT
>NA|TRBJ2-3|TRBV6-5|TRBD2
CASLPSGGTDTQYF
TGTGCCTCCCTCCCTAGCGGGGGCACAGATACGCAGTATTTT
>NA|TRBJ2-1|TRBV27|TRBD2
CASKRDQKFNEQFF
TGTGCCAGCAAGCGGGACCAGAAATTCAATGAGCAGTTCTTC
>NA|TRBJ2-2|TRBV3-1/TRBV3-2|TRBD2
CASSQVLADGELFF
TGTGCCAGCAGCCAGGTACTAGCGGACGGGGAGCTGTTTTTT
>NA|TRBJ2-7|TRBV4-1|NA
CASSQGDYPDEQYF
TGCGCCAGCAGCCAAGGTGACTACCCTGACGAGCAGTACTTC
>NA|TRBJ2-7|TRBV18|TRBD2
CASSPGDYYEQYF
TGTGCCAGCTCACCCGGGGACTACTACGAGCAGTACTTC
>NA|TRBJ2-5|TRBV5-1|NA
CASSPGLAGETQYF
TGCGCCAGCAGCCCAGGACTGGCGGGGGAGACCCAGTACTTC
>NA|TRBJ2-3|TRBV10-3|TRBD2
CAISEAGTTDTQYF
TGTGCCATCAGTGAAGCGGGGACGACAGATACGCAGTATTTT
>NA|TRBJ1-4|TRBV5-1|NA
CASSLVPGPTGTREKLFF
TGCGCCAGCAGCTTGGTGCCGGGGCCAACCGGGACAAGGGAAAAACTGTTTTTT
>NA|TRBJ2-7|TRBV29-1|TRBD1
CSVLQGASYEQYF
TGCAGCGTCCTACAGGGGGCGAGCTACGAGCAGTACTTC
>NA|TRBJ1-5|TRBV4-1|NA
CASSQGGGYSNQPQHF
TGCGCCAGCAGCCAAGGGGGAGGGTATAGCAATCAGCCCCAGCATTTT
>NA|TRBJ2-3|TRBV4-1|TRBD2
CASSPLKVAGGLTDTQYF
TGCGCCAGCAGCCCCTTAAAGGTCGCGGGGGGGCTCACAGATACGCAGTATTTT
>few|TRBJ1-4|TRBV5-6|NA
CASTRVQNEKLFF
TGTGCCAGCACCCGGGTTCAGAATGAAAAACTGTTTTTT
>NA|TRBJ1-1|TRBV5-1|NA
CASSSLGGVLNTEAFF
TGCGCCAGCAGCTCCCTAGGGGGGGTACTGAACACTGAAGCTTTCTTT
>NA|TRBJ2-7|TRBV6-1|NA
CASSEYYEQYF
TGTGCCAGCAGTGAGTACTACGAGCAGTACTTC
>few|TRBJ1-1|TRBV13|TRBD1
CASSFLDRVNTEAFF
TGTGCCAGCAGCTTTCTGGACAGGGTGAACACTGAAGCTTTCTTT
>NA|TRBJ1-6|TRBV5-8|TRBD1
CASSRGDRGVSPLHF
TGTGCCAGCAGCCGTGGTGACAGGGGAGTCTCACCCCTCCACTTT
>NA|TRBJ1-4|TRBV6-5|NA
CASSGNSWDEKLFF
TGTGCCAGCAGCGGGAATTCATGGGATGAAAAACTGTTTTTT
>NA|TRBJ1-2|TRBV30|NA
CAWMYGGGDYGYTF
TGTGCCTGGATGTACGGAGGAGGGGACTATGGCTACACCTTC
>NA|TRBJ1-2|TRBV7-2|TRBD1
CASSPRGQGINGYTF
TGTGCCAGCAGCCCCCGGGGACAGGGGATTAATGGCTACACCTTC
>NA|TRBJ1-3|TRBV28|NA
CASSSAGAGNTIYF
TGTGCCAGCAGTTCCGCAGGGGCTGGAAACACCATATATTTT
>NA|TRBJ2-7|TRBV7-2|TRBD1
CASSLGGQALNYEQYF
TGTGCCAGCAGCTTAGGGGGACAGGCGCTGAACTACGAGCAGTACTTC